The clone carrying this T cell receptor (beta chain) has a handful of counts. No antigen is known for it. This sample is drawn from a study of shared clonotypes between healthy human individuals. Overall study context: CD8 memory received one plate per donor, CD8 naive two, CD4 memory three and CD4 naive three.

Whole-study results and caveats: Larger richness was generally estimated for naive than memory subsets. Clonotypes shared by all four sorted-subset donors had higher generation probabilities than non-shared clonotypes. In a handful of donors, around 5% of naive CD4 clonotypes appeared in common.

TCRdb's table, derived via immunoSEQ multiplex PCR, lists solely in-frame clones and lacks some. The table includes about 600,000 clones, about 96% detected once. Germline V gene sequence: CDR1 SNHLY, CDR2 FYNNEI. The V end was cut by 6 bases, the J end by 8 bases, with 10 bases between. The length of the CDR3 is 12 residues. The origin of this receptor is a woman aged 25 to 39 in good health. Sequenced material: naive CD4+ T cells sorted from blood. Subset given: CD45RA+ positively selected. The V call is TRBV2, the J call TRBJ1-4, with unresolved D. This CDR3 is CASRERWEKLFF. The DNA of the CDR3 is TGTGCCAGCAGAGAGAGGTGGGAAAAACTGTTTTTT.